This T cell receptor (beta chain) comes out of a study of shared clonotypes between healthy human individuals. With respect to this clone: Its target is unknown.

CDR3 size: 16 residues. CDR1 SGHRS and CDR2 YFSETQ come from the germline V gene. The V and J ends lost 0 bases and 6 bases respectively, with 16 bases between them. Regarding the study as a whole: Against clonotypes common to all four donors, non-shared ones had lower generation probabilities. Naive subsets usually exceeded memory subsets in estimated richness.

Over several immunoSEQ plates, each subset's genomic DNA was distributed in even portions. TCRdb keeps only in-frame clones here, not all; method: immunoSEQ multiplex PCR. The repertoire holds approximately 2.5 million clones, with approximately 94% as singletons. The receptor was isolated from a man younger than 30 in good health. Some clones in this sample may be carry-over from other donors' samples. V usage is TRBV5-1 and J usage is TRBJ2-1, with no clear D. The sample taken for sequencing was naive CD4+ T cells from PBMCs. Subset in this sample: CD45RA+ positively selected. The CDR3 DNA sequence: TGCGCCAGCAGCTTGGTGGCCGGCCCAAACTCCAATGAGCAGTTCTTC. Encoded protein: CASSLVAGPNSNEQFF.